This TCR beta chain emerged from a study of chemoradiotherapy in HPV16-positive cancers. Across the study: Candidate HPV-specific clones and shared TCR motifs came from a couple of HPV16-positive patients.

With 5 bases clipped from V and 4 bases from J, the junction kept 4 bases outside the gene matches. The CDR3 runs to 15 residues. From germline, CDR1 is SNHLY and CDR2 FYNNEI. A note on this clone: Its antigen is still unknown.

General study results and limits: Only a couple of HPV16-positive patients supplied the functional HPV-specificity definition. During treatment, candidate HPV-specific clones and E7-related motifs expanded in tumor. HPV-responsive T-cell expansion during chemoradiotherapy was linked to improved recurrence-free survival in HPV16-positive patients.

Only in-frame clones appear in the TCRdb table, and some are missing; sequencing was by immunoSEQ multiplex PCR. The table lists around 13,000 clones, 89% of them singletons, with approximately 23% in the top ten. The sequences come from blood, collected from a patient who underwent chemoradiotherapy. The sequence was obtained from a human donor with HPV-associated anogenital cancer. The chain combines TRBV2 with TRBJ2-3; 12 bases line up with TRBD2. This chain's CDR3 is CASSRTSGEADTQYF. The CDR3 bases are TGTGCCAGCAGTAGGACTAGCGGGGAGGCAGATACGCAGTATTTT.